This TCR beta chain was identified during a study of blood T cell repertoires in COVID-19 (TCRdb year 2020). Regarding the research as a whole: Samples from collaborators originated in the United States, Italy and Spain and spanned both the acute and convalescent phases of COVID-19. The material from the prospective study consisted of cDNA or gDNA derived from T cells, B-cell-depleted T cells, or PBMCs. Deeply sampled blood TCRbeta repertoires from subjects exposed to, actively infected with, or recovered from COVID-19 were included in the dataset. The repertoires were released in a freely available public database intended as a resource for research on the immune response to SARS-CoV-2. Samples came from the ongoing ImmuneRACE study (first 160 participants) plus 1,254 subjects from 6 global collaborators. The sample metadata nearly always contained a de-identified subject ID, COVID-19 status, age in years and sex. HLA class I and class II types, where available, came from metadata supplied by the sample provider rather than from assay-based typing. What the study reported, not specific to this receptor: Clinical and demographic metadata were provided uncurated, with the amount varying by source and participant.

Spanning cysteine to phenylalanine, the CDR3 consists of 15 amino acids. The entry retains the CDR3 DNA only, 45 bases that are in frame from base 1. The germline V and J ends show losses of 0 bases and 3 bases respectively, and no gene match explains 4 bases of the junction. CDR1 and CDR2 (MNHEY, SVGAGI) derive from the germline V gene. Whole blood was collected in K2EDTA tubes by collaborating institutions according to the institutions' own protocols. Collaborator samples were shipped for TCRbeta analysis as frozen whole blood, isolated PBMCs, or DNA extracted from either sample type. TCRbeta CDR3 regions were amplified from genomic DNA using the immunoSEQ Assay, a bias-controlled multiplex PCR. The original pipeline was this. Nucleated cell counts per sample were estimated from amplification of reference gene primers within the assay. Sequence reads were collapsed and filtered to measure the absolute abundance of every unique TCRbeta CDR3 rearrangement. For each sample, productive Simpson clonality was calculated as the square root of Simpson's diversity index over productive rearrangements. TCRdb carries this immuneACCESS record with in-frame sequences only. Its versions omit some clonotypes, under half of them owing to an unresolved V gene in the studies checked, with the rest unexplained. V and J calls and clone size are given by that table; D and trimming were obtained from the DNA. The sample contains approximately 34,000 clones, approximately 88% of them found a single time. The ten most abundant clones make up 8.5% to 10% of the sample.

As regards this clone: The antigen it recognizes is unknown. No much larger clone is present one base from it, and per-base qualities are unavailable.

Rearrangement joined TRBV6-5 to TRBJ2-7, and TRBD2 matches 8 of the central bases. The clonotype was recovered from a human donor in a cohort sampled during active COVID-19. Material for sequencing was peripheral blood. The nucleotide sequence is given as TGTGCCAGCAGTTACTCGAGCGGGACTAGCTACGAGCAGTACTTC. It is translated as CASSYSSGTSYEQYF.